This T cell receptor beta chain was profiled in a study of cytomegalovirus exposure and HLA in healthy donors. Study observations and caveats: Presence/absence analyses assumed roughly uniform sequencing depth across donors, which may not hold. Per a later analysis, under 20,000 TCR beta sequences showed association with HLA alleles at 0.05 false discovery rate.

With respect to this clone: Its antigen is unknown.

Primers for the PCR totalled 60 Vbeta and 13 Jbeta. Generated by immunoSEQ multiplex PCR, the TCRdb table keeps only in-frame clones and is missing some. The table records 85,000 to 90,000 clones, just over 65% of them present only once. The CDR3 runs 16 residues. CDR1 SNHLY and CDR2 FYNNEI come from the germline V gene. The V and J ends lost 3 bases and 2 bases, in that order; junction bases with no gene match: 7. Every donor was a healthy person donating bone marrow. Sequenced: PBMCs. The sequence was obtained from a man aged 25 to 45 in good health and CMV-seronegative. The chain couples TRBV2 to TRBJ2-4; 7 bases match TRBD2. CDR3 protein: CASSDRREISKNIQYF. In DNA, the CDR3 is TGTGCCAGCAGTGATCGGCGGGAGATCTCCAAAAACATTCAGTACTTC.